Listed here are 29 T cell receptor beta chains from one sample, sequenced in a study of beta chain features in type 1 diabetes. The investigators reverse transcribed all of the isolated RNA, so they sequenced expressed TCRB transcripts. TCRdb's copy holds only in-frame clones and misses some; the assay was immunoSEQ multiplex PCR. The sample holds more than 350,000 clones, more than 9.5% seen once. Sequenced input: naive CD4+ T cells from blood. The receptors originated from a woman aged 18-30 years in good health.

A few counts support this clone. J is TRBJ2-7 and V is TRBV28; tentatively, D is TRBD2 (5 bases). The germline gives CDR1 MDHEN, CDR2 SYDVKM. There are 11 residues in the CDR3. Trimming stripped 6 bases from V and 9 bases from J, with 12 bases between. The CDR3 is CASSSGIWQYV. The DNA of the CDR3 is TGTGCCAGCAGCTCCGGGATCTGGCAGTACGTC.

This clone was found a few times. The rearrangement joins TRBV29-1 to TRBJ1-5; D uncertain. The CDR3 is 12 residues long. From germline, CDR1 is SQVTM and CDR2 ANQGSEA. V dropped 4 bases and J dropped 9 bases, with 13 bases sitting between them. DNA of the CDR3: TGCAGCGTTGGAGTCTCCAATGGGCCCCAGCATTTT. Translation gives CSVGVSNGPQHF.

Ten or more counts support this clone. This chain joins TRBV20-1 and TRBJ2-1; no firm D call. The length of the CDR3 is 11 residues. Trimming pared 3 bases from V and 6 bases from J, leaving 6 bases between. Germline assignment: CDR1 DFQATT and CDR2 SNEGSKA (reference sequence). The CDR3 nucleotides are TGCAGTGCTAGCGGAGTCAATGAGCAGTTCTTC. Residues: CSASGVNEQFF.

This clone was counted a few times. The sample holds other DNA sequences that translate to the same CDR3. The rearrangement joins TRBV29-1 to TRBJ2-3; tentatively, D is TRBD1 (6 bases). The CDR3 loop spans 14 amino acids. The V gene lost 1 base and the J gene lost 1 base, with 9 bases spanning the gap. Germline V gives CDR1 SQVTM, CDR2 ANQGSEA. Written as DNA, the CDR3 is TGCAGCGTTGAAGGTCCAGGGGGCACAGATACGCAGTATTTT. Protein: CSVEGPGGTDTQYF.

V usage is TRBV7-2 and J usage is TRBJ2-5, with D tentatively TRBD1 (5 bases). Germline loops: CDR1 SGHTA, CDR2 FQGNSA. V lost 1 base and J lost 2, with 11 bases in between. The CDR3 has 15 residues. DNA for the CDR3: TGTGCCAGCAGCTTAGATAGGGGCCCTCAAGAGACCCAGTACTTC. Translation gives CASSLDRGPQETQYF.

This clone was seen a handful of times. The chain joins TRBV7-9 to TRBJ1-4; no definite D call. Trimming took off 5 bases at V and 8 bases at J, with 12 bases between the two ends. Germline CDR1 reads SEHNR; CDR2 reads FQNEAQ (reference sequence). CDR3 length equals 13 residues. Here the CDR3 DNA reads TGTGCCAGCAGCCGGGGTCCGAGGGAAAAACTGTTTTTT. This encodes CASSRGPREKLFF.

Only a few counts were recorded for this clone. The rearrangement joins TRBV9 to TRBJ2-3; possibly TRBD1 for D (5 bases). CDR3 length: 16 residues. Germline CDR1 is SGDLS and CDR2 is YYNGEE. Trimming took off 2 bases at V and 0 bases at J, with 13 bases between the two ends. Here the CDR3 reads CASSVRGRASTDTQYF. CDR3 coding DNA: TGTGCCAGCAGCGTTAGGGGCCGGGCTAGCACAGATACGCAGTATTTT. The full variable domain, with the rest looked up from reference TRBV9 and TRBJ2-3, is DSGVTQTPKHLITATGQRVTLRCSPRSGDLSVYWYQQSLDQGLQFLIQYYNGEERAKGNILERFSAQQFPDLHSELNLSSLELGDSALYFCASSVRGRASTDTQYFGPGTRLTVL.

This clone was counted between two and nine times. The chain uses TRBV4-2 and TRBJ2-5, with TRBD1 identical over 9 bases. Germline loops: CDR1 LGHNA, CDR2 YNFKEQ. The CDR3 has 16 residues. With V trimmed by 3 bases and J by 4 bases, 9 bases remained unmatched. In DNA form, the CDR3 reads TGTGCCAGCAGCCATGACCGGGACAGGGACCGAGAGACCCAGTACTTC. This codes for CASSHDRDRDRETQYF.

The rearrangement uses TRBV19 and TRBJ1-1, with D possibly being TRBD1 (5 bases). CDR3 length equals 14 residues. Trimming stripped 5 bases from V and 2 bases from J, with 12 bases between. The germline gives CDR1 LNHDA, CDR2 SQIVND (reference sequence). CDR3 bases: TGTGCCAGTAGTGAGCAGGGTCTAAACACTGAAGCTTTCTTT. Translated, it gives CASSEQGLNTEAFF.

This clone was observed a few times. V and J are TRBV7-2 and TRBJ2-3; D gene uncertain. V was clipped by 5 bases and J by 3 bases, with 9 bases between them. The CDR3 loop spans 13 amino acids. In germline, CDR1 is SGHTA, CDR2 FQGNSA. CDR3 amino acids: CASSHAATDTQYF. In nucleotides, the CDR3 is TGTGCCAGCAGCCACGCGGCGACAGATACGCAGTATTTT.

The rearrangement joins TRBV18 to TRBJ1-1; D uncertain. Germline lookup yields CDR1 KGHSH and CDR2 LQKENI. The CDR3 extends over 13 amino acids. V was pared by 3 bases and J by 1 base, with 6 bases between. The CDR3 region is CASSPRRNTEAFF. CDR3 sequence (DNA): TGTGCCAGCTCACCTCGCCGGAACACTGAAGCTTTCTTT.

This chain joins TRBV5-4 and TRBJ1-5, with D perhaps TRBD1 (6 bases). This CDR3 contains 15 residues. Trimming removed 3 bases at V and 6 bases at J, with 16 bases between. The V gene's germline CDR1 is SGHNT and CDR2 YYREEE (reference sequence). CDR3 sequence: CASSSDREGGQPQHF. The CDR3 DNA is TGTGCCAGCAGCTCTGACAGAGAAGGGGGTCAGCCCCAGCATTTT. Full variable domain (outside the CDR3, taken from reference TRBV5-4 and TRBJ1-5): ETGVTQSPTHLIKTRGQQVTLRCSSQSGHNTVSWYQQALGQGPQFIFQYYREEENGRGNFPPRFSGLQFPNYSSELNVNALELDDSALYLCASSSDREGGQPQHFGDGTRLSIL.

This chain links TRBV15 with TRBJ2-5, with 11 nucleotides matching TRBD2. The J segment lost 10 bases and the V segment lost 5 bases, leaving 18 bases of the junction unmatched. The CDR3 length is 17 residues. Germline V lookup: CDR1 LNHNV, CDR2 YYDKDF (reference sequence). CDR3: CATSLKTSGAKRGYQYF. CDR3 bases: TGTGCCACCAGCCTAAAGACTAGCGGGGCTAAAAGGGGGTACCAGTACTTC.

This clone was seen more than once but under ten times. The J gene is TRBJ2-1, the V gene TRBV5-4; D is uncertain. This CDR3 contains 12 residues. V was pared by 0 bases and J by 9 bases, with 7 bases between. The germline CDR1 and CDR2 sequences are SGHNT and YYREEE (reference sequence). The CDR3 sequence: CASSLAWREQFF. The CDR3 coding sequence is TGTGCCAGCAGCTTGGCATGGCGTGAGCAGTTCTTC.

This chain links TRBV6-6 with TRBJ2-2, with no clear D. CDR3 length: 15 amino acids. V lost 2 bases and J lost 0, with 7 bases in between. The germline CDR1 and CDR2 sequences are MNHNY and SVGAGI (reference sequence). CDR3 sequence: CASSYVRPNTGELFF. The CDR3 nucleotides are TGTGCCAGCAGTTACGTCAGGCCGAACACCGGGGAGCTGTTTTTT.

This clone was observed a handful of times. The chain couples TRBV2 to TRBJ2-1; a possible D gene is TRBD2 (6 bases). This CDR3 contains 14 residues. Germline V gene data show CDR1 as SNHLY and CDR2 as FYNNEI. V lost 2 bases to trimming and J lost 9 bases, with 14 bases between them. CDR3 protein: CASSERRGVAEQFF. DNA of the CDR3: TGTGCCAGCAGTGAACGGCGGGGCGTAGCTGAGCAGTTCTTC.

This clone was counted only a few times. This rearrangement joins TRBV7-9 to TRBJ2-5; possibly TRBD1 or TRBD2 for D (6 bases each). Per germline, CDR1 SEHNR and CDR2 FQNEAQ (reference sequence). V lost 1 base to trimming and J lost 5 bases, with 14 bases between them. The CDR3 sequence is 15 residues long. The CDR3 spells CASSLGQGTLETQYF. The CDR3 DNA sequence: TGTGCCAGCAGCTTAGGGCAGGGGACTCTGGAGACCCAGTACTTC.

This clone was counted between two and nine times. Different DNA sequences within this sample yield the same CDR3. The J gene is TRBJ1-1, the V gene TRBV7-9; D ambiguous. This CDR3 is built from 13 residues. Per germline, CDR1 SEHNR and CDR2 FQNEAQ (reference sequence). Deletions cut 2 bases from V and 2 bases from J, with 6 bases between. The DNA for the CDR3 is TGTGCCAGCAGCTTAACAGTCAACACTGAAGCTTTCTTT. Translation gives CASSLTVNTEAFF.

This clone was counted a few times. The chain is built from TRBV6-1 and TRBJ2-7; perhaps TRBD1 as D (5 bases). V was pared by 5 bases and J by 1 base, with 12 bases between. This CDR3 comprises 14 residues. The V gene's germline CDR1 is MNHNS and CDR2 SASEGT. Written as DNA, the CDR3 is TGTGCCAGCAGTCGGACACCAGCTTCCTACGAGCAGTACTTC. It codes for CASSRTPASYEQYF.

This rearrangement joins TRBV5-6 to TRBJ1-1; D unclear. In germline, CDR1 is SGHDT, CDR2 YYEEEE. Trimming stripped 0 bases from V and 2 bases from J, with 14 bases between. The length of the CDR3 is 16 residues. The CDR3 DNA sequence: TGTGCCAGCAGCTTGGGGCCCCAGTCCGTCAACACTGAAGCTTTCTTT. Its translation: CASSLGPQSVNTEAFF.

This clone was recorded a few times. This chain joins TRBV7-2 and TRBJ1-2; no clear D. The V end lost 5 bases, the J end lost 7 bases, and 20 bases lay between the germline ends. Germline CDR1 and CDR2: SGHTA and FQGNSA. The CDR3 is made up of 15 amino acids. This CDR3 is CASSPPGFRTVGYTF. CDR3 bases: TGTGCCAGCAGCCCCCCAGGATTCAGAACAGTTGGCTACACCTTC. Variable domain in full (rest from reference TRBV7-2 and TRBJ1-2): GAGVSQSPSNKVTEKGKDVELRCDPISGHTALYWYRQSLGQGLEFLIYFQGNSAPDKSGLPSDRFSAERTGGSVSTLTIQRTQQEDSAVYLCASSPPGFRTVGYTFGSGTRLTVV.

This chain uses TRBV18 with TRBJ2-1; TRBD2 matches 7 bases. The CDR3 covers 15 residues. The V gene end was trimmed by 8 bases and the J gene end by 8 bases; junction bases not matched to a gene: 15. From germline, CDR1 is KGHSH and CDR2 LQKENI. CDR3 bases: TGTGCCAGCCGCCGGACCCTAGCGGCTATCGATGAGCAGTTCTTC. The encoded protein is CASRRTLAAIDEQFF. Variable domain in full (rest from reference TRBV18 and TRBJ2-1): NAGVMQNPRHLVRRRGQEARLRCSPMKGHSHVYWYRQLPEEGLKFMVYLQKENIIDESGMPKERFSAEFPKEGPSILRIQQVVRGDSAAYFCASRRTLAAIDEQFFGPGTRLTVL.

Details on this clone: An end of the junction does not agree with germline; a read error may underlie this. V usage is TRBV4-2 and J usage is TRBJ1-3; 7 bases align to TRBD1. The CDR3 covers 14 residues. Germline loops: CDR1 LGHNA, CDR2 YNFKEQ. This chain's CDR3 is CASSPGRDSLGLDF. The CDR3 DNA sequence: TGTGCCAGCAGCCCGGGACGGGACAGCCTCGGCCTTGATTTT.

The CDR3 sequence is CASSATSGRPYEQYF. The DNA for the CDR3 is TGTGCCAGCAGTGCTACTAGCGGGAGGCCCTACGAGCAGTACTTC. The rearrangement uses TRBV2 and TRBJ2-7; 12 bases line up with TRBD2. Germline loops: CDR1 SNHLY, CDR2 FYNNEI. The CDR3 sequence is 15 residues long. J gave up 2 bases and V 4 bases, and 3 bases lay outside the gene matches.

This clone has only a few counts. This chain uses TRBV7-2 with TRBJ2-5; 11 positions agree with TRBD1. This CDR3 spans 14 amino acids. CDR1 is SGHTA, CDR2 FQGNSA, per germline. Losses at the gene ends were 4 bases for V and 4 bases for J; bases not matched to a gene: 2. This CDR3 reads CASSSDRGRETQYF. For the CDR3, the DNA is TGTGCCAGCAGCTCGGACAGGGGGCGAGAGACCCAGTACTTC.

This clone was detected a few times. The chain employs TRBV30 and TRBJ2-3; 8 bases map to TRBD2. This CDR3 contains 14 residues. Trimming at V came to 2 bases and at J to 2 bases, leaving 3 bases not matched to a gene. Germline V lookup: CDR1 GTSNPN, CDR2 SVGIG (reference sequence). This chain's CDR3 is CAWSSGGTTDTQYF. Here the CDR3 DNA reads TGTGCCTGGAGTAGCGGGGGAACCACAGATACGCAGTATTTT.

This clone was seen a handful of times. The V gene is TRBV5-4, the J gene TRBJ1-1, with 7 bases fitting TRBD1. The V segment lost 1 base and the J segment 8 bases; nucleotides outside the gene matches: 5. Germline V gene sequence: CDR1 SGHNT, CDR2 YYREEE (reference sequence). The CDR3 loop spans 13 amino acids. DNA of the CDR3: TGTGCCAGCAGCTTGATCGACAGGGCCGAAGCTTTCTTT. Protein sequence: CASSLIDRAEAFF.

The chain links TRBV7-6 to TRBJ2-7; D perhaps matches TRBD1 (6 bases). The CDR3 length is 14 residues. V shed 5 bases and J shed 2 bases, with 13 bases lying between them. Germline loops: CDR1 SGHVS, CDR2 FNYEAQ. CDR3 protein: CASSPSRTAYEQYV. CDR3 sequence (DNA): TGTGCCAGCAGCCCGAGTCGGACAGCCTACGAGCAGTACGTC.

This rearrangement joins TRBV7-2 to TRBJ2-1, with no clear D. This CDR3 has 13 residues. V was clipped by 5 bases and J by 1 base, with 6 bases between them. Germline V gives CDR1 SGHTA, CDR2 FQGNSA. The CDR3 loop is CASSPQSYNEQFF. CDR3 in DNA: TGTGCCAGCAGCCCCCAATCCTACAATGAGCAGTTCTTC.